Listed here are 9 T cell receptor beta chains from one sample, sequenced in a study of metastatic and nonmetastatic thyroid tumors. Through MiXCR, TCRdb re-clonotyped the PCR reads. The sample gives about 4,400 clones, roughly 33% of which show up once; 38% is in the top ten. Patients were all untreated before their thyroid surgery. Sequenced material: adjacent normal tissue. The receptors come from a male donor with papillary thyroid cancer or a benign thyroid nodule (not recorded which). Some clones in this sample may be carry-over from other donors' samples.

V usage is TRBV12-3 or TRBV12-4 and J usage is TRBJ1-1; D uncertain. Trimming took off 3 bases at V and 5 bases at J, with 7 bases between the two ends. The CDR3 has 12 residues. DNA for the CDR3: TGTGCCAGCAGTTTGCGATGGACTGAAGCTTTCTTT. This codes for CASSLRWTEAFF.

Within the sample, this clone is medium-sized. This chain connects TRBV5-1 to TRBJ1-2; TRBD1 matches 8 bases. The CDR3 extends over 15 amino acids. V was pared by 1 base and J by 4 bases, with 6 bases of the junction left unmatched. The germline V gene has CDR1 SGHRS and CDR2 YFSETQ. This CDR3 reads CASSLLGQGSYGYTF. The CDR3 nucleotides read TGCGCCAGCAGCTTGCTCGGACAGGGTAGCTATGGCTACACCTTC.

This clone appeared once. This rearrangement joins TRBV3-1 to TRBJ1-4; D not certain. Germline V lookup: CDR1 LGHDT, CDR2 YNNKEL (reference sequence). V lost 0 bases to trimming and J lost 8 bases, with 7 bases between them. The CDR3 contains 13 residues. CDR3 in amino acids: CASSQDPGEKLFF. CDR3 DNA: TGTGCCAGCAGCCAAGACCCTGGAGAAAAACTGTTTTTT.

There are a few counts of this clone. The chain uses TRBV20-1 and TRBJ2-2; D not resolved. V was pared by 0 bases and J by 0 bases, with 23 bases between. This CDR3 comprises 20 residues. Germline assignment: CDR1 DFQATT and CDR2 SNEGSKA (reference sequence). The CDR3 protein is CSARDLWQKHYETNTGELFF. DNA for the CDR3: TGCAGTGCTAGAGATCTTTGGCAGAAGCACTACGAAACGAACACCGGGGAGCTGTTTTTT.

The CDR3 region is CASSLEAQQETQYF. The CDR3 bases are TGTGCCAGCAGCTTAGAAGCGCAGCAGGAGACCCAGTACTTC. The chain links TRBV11-2 to TRBJ2-5; D is unresolved. Trimming cost V 0 bases and J 5 bases, with 10 bases left between them. CDR3 length: 14 amino acids. Germline V lookup: CDR1 SGHAT, CDR2 FQNNGV.

This clone was picked up a small number of times. The genes are TRBV27 and TRBJ2-5; 8 bases match TRBD1. The germline V gene has CDR1 MNHEY and CDR2 SMNVEV (reference sequence). V lost 2 bases, J lost 6 bases, and 5 bases stayed unmatched. The length of the CDR3 is 14 residues. Here the CDR3 DNA reads TGTGCCAGCAGTTTAGGCAGGGGGCTGAAGACCCAGTACTTC. Protein sequence: CASSLGRGLKTQYF.

A few counts support this clone. The gene calls are TRBV6-1 and TRBJ1-2; TRBD1 might be the D (5 bases). The CDR3 runs 15 residues. V gave up 6 bases and J gave up 4 bases, with 18 bases separating them. CDR1 and CDR2 (germline): MNHNS, SASEGT. The CDR3 bases are TGTGCCAGCAGCTTGGGGGGGATCCGCAGCTATGGCTACACCTTC. Protein product: CASSLGGIRSYGYTF.

This clone has more than one count but fewer than ten. The chain uses TRBV6-2 or TRBV6-3 and TRBJ1-2; D is perhaps TRBD1 (5 bases). The CDR3 runs to 13 residues. CDR1 and CDR2 (germline): MNHEY, SVGEGT. Trimming left V 2 bases short and J 8 bases short, with 12 bases between. The CDR3 DNA is TGTGCCAGCAGTTACACGCCAGGGAGGGGCTACACCTTC. This codes for CASSYTPGRGYTF.

This clone was counted a few times. An end of the junction differs from the germline gene, which may be a read error. Other DNA sequences in the sample encode the same CDR3. This chain links TRBV7-8 with TRBJ2-7; 7 nucleotides line up with TRBD1. The germline gives CDR1 SGHVS, CDR2 FQNEAQ. The CDR3 is 14 residues long. CDR3 nucleotide sequence: TGTGCCAGCAGCCCCACCGGGACAGCCTATGAGCAGTACTTC. It yields the protein CASSPTGTAYEQYF.